These 23 T cell receptor beta chains share one sample of origin, sequenced in a study of CD4 and CD8 cells across lung adenocarcinoma regions (dated by TCRdb to the late 2010s). Libraries were constructed by PCR. Reads for this sample came from a HiSeq X Ten. The public reads were reanalyzed by TCRdb: fastp trimming at Q25, MiXCR alignment, in-frame beta chains only. For every CDR3 protein sequence, its rows merge into one entry that carries the most common genes and DNA. The sample table holds roughly 13,000 distinct CDR3 sequences, of which 35% to 55% were seen once. Approximately 15% of the sample goes to the ten largest clones. Input material: CD4+ T cells from the center of a lung tumor. In the paper's terms, the cell subset or site label means: tumor center region. Source of these receptors: a male donor with lung adenocarcinoma. The CD4 and CD8 labels of this study may be unreliable.

A remark on this clonotype: One end of the junction fails to match germline, which may point to a read error. This chain uses TRBV6-4 with TRBJ2-1; TRBD1 matches at 9 bases. Germline CDR1 MRHNA, CDR2 SNTAGT. The CDR3 is 15 residues long. CDR3 DNA: TGTGCCGGCAGTGACTCGACAGGGGGCTACAATGAGCAGTTCTTC. Protein: CAGSDSTGGYNEQFF.

This clonotype qualifies as medium-sized. The CDR3 nucleotides read TGTGCCAGCAGTGAAGTTATCAGGGGCACTGAAGCTTTCTTT. Amino acid sequence: CASSEVIRGTEAFF. The chain carries TRBV6-1 and TRBJ1-1; weak D call: TRBD1 (6 bases). V lost 1 base to trimming and J lost 4 bases, with 10 bases between them. Germline V CDR1 and CDR2: MNHNS, SASEGT. There are 14 residues in the CDR3.

This clonotype was picked up a small number of times. The gene calls are TRBV9 and TRBJ2-1, with 10 bases matching TRBD2. V lost 1 base, J lost 7 bases, and 5 bases stayed unmatched. The CDR3 is made up of 15 amino acids. Germline lookup yields CDR1 SGDLS and CDR2 YYNGEE. In nucleotides, the CDR3 is TGTGCCAGCAGCGTACAAGCGGGAGGGCCAAATGAGCAGTTCTTC. It codes for CASSVQAGGPNEQFF.

This clonotype has a count of ten or more. The rearrangement joins TRBV10-2 to TRBJ2-3; 13 bases agree with TRBD2. CDR1 and CDR2 from the germline V gene are WSHSY and SAAADI. The CDR3 sequence is 15 residues long. The trim removed 5 bases at V and 4 bases at J, leaving 3 bases unmatched. The CDR3 DNA sequence: TGCGCCAGCAGTAGACTAGCGGGAGGTTCAGATACGCAGTATTTT. Protein sequence: CASSRLAGGSDTQYF.

J is TRBJ2-1 and V is TRBV10-3; 7 bases align to TRBD2. The V and J ends lost 3 bases and 5 bases, in that order; junction bases with no gene match: 10. Per germline, CDR1 ENHRY and CDR2 SYGVKD. The CDR3 spans 16 residues. The CDR3 loop reads CAISDYDRGEHNEQFF. The CDR3 DNA sequence: TGTGCCATCAGTGATTACGATCGGGGGGAACACAATGAGCAGTTCTTC.

This clonotype was seen a handful of times. Because the CDR3 is missing its conserved closing phenylalanine or tryptophan, this is likely a read error. The DNA is left out, because the CDR3 cannot be placed on it with certainty; the CDR3 is given as TCRdb lists it. This chain connects TRBV9 to TRBJ1-1; the table gives TRBD1 as D, unverified against the DNA. CDR1 and CDR2 (germline): SGDLS, YYNGEE. The CDR3 has 10 residues if both end residues are counted. This chain's CDR3 is CASSVRDRPV.

The sample holds one count of this clonotype. J is TRBJ2-1 and V is TRBV11-3, with D unresolved. The better agreement between TRBJ2-7 and the DNA end casts doubt on the J call. This CDR3 region has 13 residues. Germline V gene data show CDR1 as SGHNT and CDR2 as YENEEA. CDR3 residues: CASSLDSVGEQYF. CDR3 in DNA: TGTGCCAGCAGCTTAGATTCCGTTGGGGAGCAGTACTTC.

The V call is TRBV6-1, the J call TRBJ2-2, with D tentatively TRBD1 (5 bases). Germline CDR1 reads MNHNS; CDR2 reads SASEGT. V was cut by 6 bases and J by 2 bases, with 10 bases left in between. CDR3 size: 14 residues. This CDR3 reads CASRSDSNTGELFF. For the CDR3, the DNA is TGTGCCAGCAGAAGCGACAGCAACACCGGGGAGCTGTTTTTT.

On this clonotype itself: A read error may produce the germline difference seen at one junction end. The chain is built from TRBV11-3 and TRBJ2-3; no definite D call. Looked up from germline, CDR1 is SGHNT and CDR2 is YENEEA. There are 11 residues in the CDR3. The CDR3 loop reads CARSPKDTQYF. CDR3 nucleotides: TGTGCCAGGAGCCCGAAAGACACGCAGTATTTC. The whole variable domain, filled in from reference TRBV11-3 and TRBJ2-3, reads EAGVVQSPRYKIIEKKQPVAFWCNPISGHNTLYWYLQNLGQGPELLIRYENEEAVDDSQLPKDRFSAERLKGVDSTLKIQPAELGDSAVYLCARSPKDTQYFGPGTRLTVL.

By sample fraction, this clonotype is medium-sized. This sequence joins TRBV6-1 and TRBJ2-3; 10 nucleotides line up with TRBD2. Germline lookup yields CDR1 MNHNS and CDR2 SASEGT. This CDR3 comprises 15 residues. The trim removed 5 bases at V and 4 bases at J, leaving 6 bases unmatched. CDR3 region: CASSRLAGSSDTQYF. The CDR3 DNA sequence: TGTGCCAGCAGTAGACTAGCGGGTTCTTCAGATACGCAGTATTTT.

This clonotype was counted only a few times. The chain is built from TRBV7-8 and TRBJ2-5; TRBD2 is a possible D gene (6 bases). The germline V gene has CDR1 SGHVS and CDR2 FQNEAQ. CDR3 length: 13 residues. V gave up 3 bases and J gave up 2 bases, with 7 bases separating them. The CDR3 protein is CASSLGLQETQYF. The DNA for the CDR3 is TGTGCCAGCAGCTTGGGACTTCAAGAGACCCAGTACTTC.

In its sample, this clonotype was seen a few times. The chain joins TRBV12-3 or TRBV12-4 to TRBJ2-1, with D maybe TRBD2 (5 bases). V gave up 5 bases and J gave up 5 bases, with 19 bases separating them. The CDR3 is 16 residues long. CDR3 in amino acids: CASSPSDFAGDNEQFF. CDR3 in DNA: TGTGCCAGCAGTCCTTCGGACTTTGCCGGTGACAATGAGCAGTTCTTC.

This clonotype was seen more than once but under ten times. J is TRBJ2-4 and V is TRBV11-3; 7 nucleotides agree with TRBD2. This CDR3 contains 17 residues. V gave up 0 bases and J gave up 3 bases; unmatched junction bases: 8. Germline V gives CDR1 SGHNT, CDR2 YENEEA. The CDR3 nucleotides are TGTGCCAGCAGCTTAGAGTGGGCGGGAGTGAGCAAAAACATTCAGTACTTC. It translates to CASSLEWAGVSKNIQYF. Using reference TRBV11-3 and TRBJ2-4 for the parts outside the CDR3, the full variable domain is EAGVVQSPRYKIIEKKQPVAFWCNPISGHNTLYWYLQNLGQGPELLIRYENEEAVDDSQLPKDRFSAERLKGVDSTLKIQPAELGDSAVYLCASSLEWAGVSKNIQYFGAGTRLSVL.

At least ten counts were recorded for this clonotype. V is TRBV25-1 and J is TRBJ2-4; possible D gene TRBD2, 6 bases. Matching the DNA end better, TRBJ2-7 makes the J call doubtful. Per the germline V gene, CDR1 is MGHDK and CDR2 is SYGVNS. The CDR3 spans 13 residues. This chain's CDR3 is CASSPIGSYEQYF. CDR3 sequence (DNA): TGTGCCAGCAGTCCGATCGGGAGTTACGAGCAGTACTTC.

About this clonotype: Because the CDR3's place on the DNA is in doubt, the DNA is left out and the CDR3 is given as listed by TCRdb. This rearrangement joins TRBV10-2 to TRBJ2-2; the D call of TRBD1 is as the table states it, not checked on the DNA. In germline, CDR1 is WSHSY, CDR2 SAAADI. Including both end residues, the CDR3 is 15 amino acids long. This CDR3 reads CARSPQVVGTGALYF.

This clonotype was counted at least ten times. This sequence joins TRBV6-1 and TRBJ1-4; D perhaps matches TRBD1 (5 bases). The germline V and J ends were trimmed by 8 bases and 1 base, with 8 bases remaining between them. The CDR3 has 13 residues. Germline V CDR1 and CDR2: MNHNS, SASEGT. The CDR3 loop reads CASHGGTNEKLFF. CDR3 in DNA: TGTGCCAGCCACGGGGGAACTAATGAAAAACTGTTTTTT.

This clonotype was recorded at least ten times. A much larger clone lies a single base off, so this may be a read error. This chain's CDR3 is CASSPGKGPKDNEQYF. The DNA for the CDR3 is TGCGCCAGCAGTCCGGGAAAGGGCCCAAAGGACAATGAGCAGTACTTC. V and J are TRBV10-1 and TRBJ2-1, with D perhaps assigned TRBD1 or TRBD2 (5 bases each). The assigned J gene may be wrong: the sequence end matches TRBJ2-7 better. Looked up from germline, CDR1 is WNHNN and CDR2 is SYGVQD (reference sequence). The CDR3 runs to 16 residues.

V is TRBV12-3 or TRBV12-4 and J is TRBJ2-5, with 8 bases identical to TRBD2. The better agreement between TRBJ2-7 and the DNA end casts doubt on the J call. The CDR3 runs to 13 residues. CDR3: CASRGLAGDEQYF. CDR3 coding DNA: TGTGCCAGCAGGGGGCTAGCGGGTGACGAGCAGTACTTC.

This clonotype was seen a handful of times. V and J are TRBV6-1 and TRBJ1-1, with 7 nucleotides matching TRBD1. CDR3 length: 13 amino acids. V shed 7 bases, J shed 2 bases, and the junction held 4 bases outside the gene matches. CDR1 MNHNS and CDR2 SASEGT come from the germline V gene. The CDR3 DNA sequence: TGTGCCAGCAACCGGGACAGAAACACTGAAGCTTTCTTT. It yields the protein CASNRDRNTEAFF.

This chain links TRBV20-1 with TRBJ2-5; D not resolved. The CDR3 is made up of 13 amino acids. CDR1 DFQATT and CDR2 SNEGSKA come from the germline V gene (reference sequence). V was trimmed by 0 bases and J by 2 bases, leaving 7 bases between them. The CDR3 reads CSARDSLQETQYF. CDR3 DNA sequence: TGCAGTGCTAGAGACAGTTTGCAAGAGACCCAGTACTTC.

The chain has TRBV27 and TRBJ2-1; a weak D match, TRBD2 (8 bases). The better agreement between TRBJ2-7 and the DNA end casts doubt on the J call. Per germline, CDR1 MNHEY and CDR2 SMNVEV (reference sequence). The CDR3 runs 17 residues. This CDR3 is CASSAGGGGRDQETQYF. CDR3 in DNA: TGTGCCAGCAGTGCGGGGGGAGGGGGCCGTGACCAAGAGACGCAGTACTTC.

By frequency in the sample, this clonotype is large. The V and J genes are TRBV10-2 and TRBJ2-6, with 8 bases matching TRBD1. Germline loops: CDR1 WSHSY, CDR2 SAAADI. Trimming removed 2 bases from V and 1 base from J; junction bases left unmatched: 4. This CDR3 comprises 17 residues. The CDR3 DNA reads as TGCGCCAGCAGTGAGGGCAGGGGGCGGTCTGGGGCCAACGTCCTGACTTTC. Protein product: CASSEGRGRSGANVLTF.

Judged by abundance, this clonotype is medium-sized (0.01 to 0.1%). J is TRBJ2-5 and V is TRBV6-5; 9 positions match TRBD2. Matching the DNA end better, TRBJ2-7 makes the J call doubtful. The germline CDR1 and CDR2 sequences are MNHEY and SVGAGI. There are 15 residues in the CDR3. CDR3 region: CASSASGTGVHEQYF. CDR3 bases: TGTGCCAGCAGCGCTAGCGGGACGGGGGTGCACGAGCAGTACTTC.